The rows below give T cell receptor beta chains drawn from one sample of a study of molecular identifiers for immune sequencing clone quantification. TCRdb ran MiXCR on the PCR reads and lists one entry per CDR3 protein. Found here are 100,000 or so distinct CDR3 sequences, around a third of them singletons; the top ten hold about 4.2%. Material: naive CD8+ T cells from blood, with Jurkat cell RNA spiked in. These receptors all stem from a human donor in good health. Some libraries in this study had Jurkat cell RNA spiked in. The CDR3 runs from the conserved cysteine through the conserved F or W. A D gene is named only where the DNA matches it firmly. Rows may omit the clone size; those that give it use once, few, many or a size class.

D	V	size	length	J	CDR3	DNA
.	TRBV19	once	13	TRBJ2-1	CASSMDRDNERFF	TGTGCCAGTAGTATGGACAGAGACAATGAGCGGTTCTTC
TRBD2	TRBV13	once	16	TRBJ2-7	CASSLGWTSPSYEQYF	TGTGCCAGCAGCTTGGGTTGGACTAGCCCTTCCTACGAGCAGTACTTC
.	TRBV12-3/TRBV12-4	.	12	TRBJ2-7	CASSFWGLEQYF	TGTGCCAGCAGTTTTTGGGGGTTGGAGCAGTACTTC
.	TRBV29-1	many	15	TRBJ2-3	CSTRGGSGLTDTQYF	TGCAGCACCCGCGGCGGTAGCGGACTCACAGATACGCAGTATTTT
.	TRBV29-1	many	11	TRBJ1-1	CSVEDGTEAFF	TGCAGCGTTGAGGACGGCACTGAAGCTTTCTTT
.	TRBV24-1	.	13	TRBJ2-7	CATSAGRGYEQYF	TGTGCCACCAGTGCCGGCAGGGGCTACGAGCAGTACTTC
.	TRBV28	many	14	TRBJ1-1	CASSLGQVLTEAFF	TGTGCCAGCAGTTTAGGCCAGGTATTGACTGAAGCTTTCTTT
TRBD2	TRBV6-2/TRBV6-3	few	17	TRBJ2-3	CASSYSPTSGDTDTQYF	TGTGCCAGCAGTTACTCGCCGACTAGCGGGGACACAGATACGCAGTATTTT
.	TRBV2	.	16	TRBJ2-3	CASNHRNREIRDTQYF	TGTGCCAGCAATCATCGCAACAGGGAAATCCGAGATACGCAGTATTTT
.	TRBV29-1	many	11	TRBJ2-3	CSVEDTDTQYF	TGCAGCGTTGAGGACACAGATACGCAGTATTTT
.	TRBV7-8	.	12	TRBJ2-3	CASSISTDTQYF	TGTGCCAGCAGCATCAGTACAGATACGCAGTATTTT
TRBD2	TRBV28	.	15	TRBJ2-1	CASSRSGRPYNEQFF	TGTGCCAGCAGCCGTAGCGGGAGGCCCTACAATGAGCAGTTCTTC
TRBD2	TRBV4-3	few	17	TRBJ2-2	CASSQDALAGGDGELFF	TGCGCCAGCAGCCAAGATGCGCTAGCGGGAGGGGACGGGGAGCTGTTTTTT
.	TRBV12-3/TRBV12-4	many	13	TRBJ2-7	CASSLGAGDEQYF	TGTGCCAGCAGTTTGGGCGCGGGCGACGAGCAGTACTTC
.	TRBV6-2/TRBV6-3	few	14	TRBJ2-7	CASSYGPNLYEQYF	TGTGCCAGCAGTTACGGCCCGAACCTATACGAGCAGTACTTC
.	TRBV9	.	15	TRBJ2-3	CASSASGTSTDTQYF	TGTGCCAGCAGCGCCAGCGGTACTAGCACAGATACGCAGTATTTT
TRBD1	TRBV27	.	15	TRBJ1-2	CASRAWDRTNYGYTF	TGTGCCAGCAGGGCGTGGGACAGAACTAACTATGGCTACACCTTC
.	TRBV24-1	.	15	TRBJ2-2	CATSEREQFAGELIF	TGTGCCACCAGTGAACGGGAGCAATTCGCCGGGGAGCTGATTTTT
.	TRBV12-3/TRBV12-4	.	19	TRBJ2-1	CASSLQSVAQQISYNEQFF	TGTGCCAGCAGTCTCCAATCGGTCGCACAGCAGATCTCCTACAATGAGCAGTTCTTC
TRBD2	TRBV7-2	many	16	TRBJ2-3	CASSGWTSGSIDTQYF	TGTGCCAGCAGCGGCTGGACTAGCGGGAGCATAGATACGCAGTATTTT
.	TRBV9	.	15	TRBJ1-5	CASSVGGRGNQPQHF	TGTGCCAGCAGCGTAGGGGGAAGGGGCAATCAGCCCCAGCATTTT
.	TRBV29-1	many	14	TRBJ1-3	CSVWDGDSGNTIYF	TGCAGCGTTTGGGATGGTGACTCTGGAAACACCATATATTTT
TRBD1	TRBV11-2	.	14	TRBJ1-2	CASGSGTGTYGYTF	TGTGCCAGCGGCTCCGGGACAGGGACCTATGGCTACACCTTC
.	TRBV7-8	many	15	TRBJ2-5	CASSLLAGVQETQYF	TGTGCCAGCAGCTTGTTGGCAGGAGTCCAAGAGACCCAGTACTTC
TRBD1	TRBV6-2/TRBV6-3	.	13	TRBJ1-5	CASTDRMNQPLQF	TGTGCCAGCACGGACAGGATGAATCAGCCCCTGCAATTT
.	TRBV19	few	15	TRBJ2-7	CASSLAGQAFYEQYF	TGTGCCAGTAGTCTAGCGGGACAGGCGTTCTACGAGCAGTACTTC
.	TRBV5-6	many	13	TRBJ2-7	CASSYRVSYEQYF	TGTGCCAGCAGTTACAGGGTATCCTACGAGCAGTACTTC
.	TRBV28	.	11	TRBJ1-3	CASRAGNTIYF	TGTGCCAGCCGCGCCGGAAACACCATATATTTT
.	TRBV6-2/TRBV6-3	.	11	TRBJ2-3	CASAATDTQYF	TGTGCCTCAGCGGCCACAGATACGCAGTATTTT
TRBD2	TRBV6-4	many	15	TRBJ2-2	CASRVLAEDTGELFF	TGTGCCAGCAGAGTACTAGCGGAGGACACCGGGGAGCTGTTTTTT
TRBD1	TRBV12-3/TRBV12-4	.	13	TRBJ2-4	CASRLSSPTGESF	TGTGCCAGCAGATTATCTTCCCCGACAGGGGAGAGCTTC
.	TRBV27	few	17	TRBJ2-1	CASSLLTGQFSYNEQFF	TGTGCCAGCAGTTTACTGACAGGACAATTTTCCTACAATGAGCAGTTCTTC
.	TRBV13	.	12	TRBJ2-7	CASSLSGTEQYF	TGTGCCAGCAGCTTATCTGGGACCGAGCAGTACTTC
.	TRBV14	many	14	TRBJ2-3	CASSPWIRTDTQYF	TGTGCCAGCAGCCCCTGGATTCGCACAGATACGCAGTATTTT
.	TRBV19	.	14	TRBJ2-7	CASSASIGHDEQYF	TGTGCCAGTAGTGCCAGCATCGGCCATGACGAGCAGTACTTC
TRBD2	TRBV7-9	.	15	TRBJ2-4	CACGGAGVAKNIQYF	TGTGCCTGCGGAGGGGCGGGAGTCGCCAAAAACATTCAGTACTTC
.	TRBV27	few	14	TRBJ1-1	CASSFLFPGTEAFF	TGTGCCAGCAGTTTTTTGTTTCCGGGAACTGAAGCTTTCTTT
.	TRBV7-6	few	15	TRBJ2-1	CASSLGGGKVDEQFF	TGTGCCAGCAGCTTAGGGGGCGGGAAAGTCGATGAGCAGTTCTTC
.	TRBV10-3	.	14	TRBJ2-2	CAISYRANTGELFF	TGTGCCATCAGTTACAGGGCAAACACCGGGGAGCTGTTTTTT
TRBD2	TRBV19	few	15	TRBJ2-1	CASSIASSGSNEQFF	TGTGCCAGTAGTATAGCCTCTAGCGGGAGTAATGAGCAGTTCTTC
.	TRBV12-3/TRBV12-4	many	12	TRBJ1-1	CASSTDTPEAFF	TGTGCCAGCAGCACCGACACACCTGAAGCTTTCTTT
TRBD2	TRBV10-3	.	16	TRBJ2-5	CASTPASGRVQETQYF	TGTGCCTCCACCCCAGCTAGCGGGAGGGTGCAAGAGACCCAGTACTTC
.	TRBV9	few	14	TRBJ1-5	CASSPWGSNQPQHF	TGTGCCAGCAGCCCCTGGGGGAGTAACCAGCCCCAGCATTTT